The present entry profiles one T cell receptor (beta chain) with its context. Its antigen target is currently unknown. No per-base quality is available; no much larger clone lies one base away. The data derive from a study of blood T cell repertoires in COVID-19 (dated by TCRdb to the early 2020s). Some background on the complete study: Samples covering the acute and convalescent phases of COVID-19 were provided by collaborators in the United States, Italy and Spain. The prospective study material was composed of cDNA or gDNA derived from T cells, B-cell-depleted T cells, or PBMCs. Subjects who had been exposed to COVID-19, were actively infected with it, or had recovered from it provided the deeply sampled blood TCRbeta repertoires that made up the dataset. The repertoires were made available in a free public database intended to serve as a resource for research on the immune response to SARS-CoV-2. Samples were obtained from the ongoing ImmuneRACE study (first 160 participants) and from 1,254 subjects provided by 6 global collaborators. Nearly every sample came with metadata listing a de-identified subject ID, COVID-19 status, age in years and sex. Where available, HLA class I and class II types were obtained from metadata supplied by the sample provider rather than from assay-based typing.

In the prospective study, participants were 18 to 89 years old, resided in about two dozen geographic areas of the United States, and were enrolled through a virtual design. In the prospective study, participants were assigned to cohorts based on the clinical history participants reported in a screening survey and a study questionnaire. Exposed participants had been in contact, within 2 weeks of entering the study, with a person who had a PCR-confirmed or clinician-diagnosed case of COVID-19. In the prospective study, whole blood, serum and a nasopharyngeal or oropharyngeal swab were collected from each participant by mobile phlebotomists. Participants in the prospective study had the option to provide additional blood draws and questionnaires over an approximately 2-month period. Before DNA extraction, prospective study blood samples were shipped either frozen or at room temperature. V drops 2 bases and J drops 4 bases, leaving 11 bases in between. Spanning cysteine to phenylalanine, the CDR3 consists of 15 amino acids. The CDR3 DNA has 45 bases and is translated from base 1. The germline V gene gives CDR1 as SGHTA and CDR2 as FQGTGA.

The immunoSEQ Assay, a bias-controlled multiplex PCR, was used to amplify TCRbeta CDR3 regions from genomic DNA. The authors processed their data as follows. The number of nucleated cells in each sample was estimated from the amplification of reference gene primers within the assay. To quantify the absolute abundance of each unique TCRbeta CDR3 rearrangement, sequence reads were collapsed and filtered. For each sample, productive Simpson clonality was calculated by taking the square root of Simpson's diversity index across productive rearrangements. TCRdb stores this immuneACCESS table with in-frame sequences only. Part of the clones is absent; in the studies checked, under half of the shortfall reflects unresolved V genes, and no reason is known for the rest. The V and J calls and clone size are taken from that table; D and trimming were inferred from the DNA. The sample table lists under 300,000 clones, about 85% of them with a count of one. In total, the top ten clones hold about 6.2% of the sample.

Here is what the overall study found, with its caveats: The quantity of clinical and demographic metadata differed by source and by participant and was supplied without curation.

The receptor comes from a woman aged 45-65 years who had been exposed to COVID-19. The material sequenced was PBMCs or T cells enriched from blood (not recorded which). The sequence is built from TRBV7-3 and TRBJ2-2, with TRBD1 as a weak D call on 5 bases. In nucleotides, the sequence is TGTGCCAGCAGCTTATCCCCAGGGTCCACCGGGGAGCTGTTTTTT. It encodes CASSLSPGSTGELFF.